These T cell receptor beta chains were read from a single sample in a study of shared clonotypes between healthy human individuals. The data were produced by immunoSEQ multiplex PCR, yet TCRdb's version contains in-frame clones alone and is incomplete. The data show 850,000 to 1,200,000 clones, with approximately 70% seen just once and over 1.3% held by the top ten. Material for sequencing was memory CD4+ T cells sorted from blood. The receptors here all came from a man aged 18 to 30 in good health. The CDR3 runs from the conserved cysteine through the conserved F or W. A D gene is named only where the DNA matches it firmly. Clone size is not always given. Where it is, it says once, few, many or a class for expanded clones.

TRBV29-1	TRBJ2-5	-	-	CSVVGGRQETQYF	TGCAGCGTTGTTGGCGGCAGGCAAGAGACCCAGTACTTC
TRBV7-7	TRBJ2-1	TRBD2	few	CASSSGLAPNEQFF	TGTGCTAGCAGCTCGGGACTAGCCCCTAATGAGCAGTTCTTC
TRBV4-3	TRBJ2-1	TRBD2	-	CASSPDLAGVYNEQFF	TGCGCCAGCAGCCCCGATCTAGCGGGAGTCTACAATGAGCAGTTCTTC
TRBV5-5	TRBJ2-7	TRBD1	few	CASSFETGAYEQYF	TGTGCCAGCAGCTTTGAGACAGGGGCCTACGAGCAGTACTTC
TRBV30	TRBJ1-2	-	-	CAWSPGAVGYGYTF	TGTGCCTGGAGTCCGGGGGCTGTCGGCTATGGCTACACCTTC
TRBV19	TRBJ2-2	TRBD2	-	CASSQRTSGNTGELFF	TGTGCCAGTAGTCAACGGACTAGCGGCAACACCGGGGAGCTGTTTTTT
TRBV7-9	TRBJ2-5	-	-	CASSLGGGRGETQYF	TGTGCCAGCAGCTTAGGCGGGGGCCGGGGAGAGACCCAGTACTTC
TRBV4-3	TRBJ1-2	TRBD1	-	CASSQEYRGRGYTF	TGCGCCAGCAGCCAAGAATACAGGGGGCGCGGCTACACCTTC
TRBV18	TRBJ1-4	-	-	CASSPGQGQNEKLFF	TGTGCCAGCTCACCAGGCCAGGGCCAGAATGAAAAACTGTTTTTT
TRBV14	TRBJ1-6	-	-	CASSQEHLGSPLHF	TGTGCCAGCAGCCAAGAGCATTTGGGTTCACCCCTCCACTTT
TRBV5-1	TRBJ2-7	-	-	CASSLGGHPYEQYF	TGCGCCAGCAGCTTAGGCGGGCACCCCTACGAGCAGTACTTC
TRBV28	TRBJ1-1	-	-	CASSAVAFEDTEAFF	TGTGCCAGCAGTGCCGTCGCTTTTGAGGACACTGAAGCTTTCTTT
TRBV11-2	TRBJ2-7	TRBD1	-	CASSLGRGRYEQYF	TGTGCCAGCAGCTTGGGCAGGGGGCGTTACGAGCAGTACTTC
TRBV10-2	TRBJ1-3	-	few	CASSSSRTVASGNTIYF	TGCGCCAGCAGCTCCTCAAGAACAGTCGCCTCTGGAAACACCATATATTTT
TRBV7-8	TRBJ2-1	TRBD2	-	CASSLGAGGLDNEQFF	TGTGCCAGCAGCTTGGGGGCGGGAGGACTCGACAATGAGCAGTTCTTC
TRBV14	TRBJ2-5	TRBD1	-	CASSHGQVPEVTQYF	TGTGCCAGCAGCCACGGACAGGTCCCTGAAGTGACCCAGTACTTC
TRBV30	TRBJ2-1	-	-	CAWTGGLGYYNEQFF	TGTGCCTGGACTGGGGGACTGGGATACTACAATGAGCAGTTCTTC
TRBV5-1	TRBJ2-7	-	few	CASSLLASYEQYF	TGCGCCAGCAGTCTCCTAGCCTCCTACGAGCAGTACTTC
TRBV5-1	TRBJ2-5	-	-	CASRVRETQYF	TGCGCCAGCAGGGTGAGGGAGACCCAGTACTTC
TRBV5-1	TRBJ1-4	-	-	CASSASGYGANEKLFF	TGCGCCAGCAGCGCCTCCGGATACGGGGCTAATGAAAAACTGTTTTTT
TRBV30	TRBJ2-2	TRBD2	-	CAWSRLAGNTGELFF	TGTGCCTGGAGTAGACTAGCGGGAAACACCGGGGAGCTGTTTTTT
TRBV5-6	TRBJ2-1	-	-	CASSFGTFYNEQFF	TGTGCCAGCAGCTTCGGGACATTTTACAATGAGCAGTTCTTC
TRBV18	TRBJ2-7	-	-	CASSVNPTPYEQYF	TGTGCCAGCTCCGTTAACCCCACTCCCTACGAGCAGTACTTC
TRBV30	TRBJ1-5	-	-	CAWTSGREQPQHF	TGTGCCTGGACCTCCGGGAGGGAGCAGCCCCAGCATTTT
TRBV28	TRBJ1-5	-	few	CASSWGNQPQHF	TGTGCCAGCAGTTGGGGGAATCAGCCCCAGCATTTT
TRBV20-1	TRBJ1-2	-	-	CSASDRGYTF	TGCAGTGCTAGTGATAGAGGCTACACCTTC
TRBV5-1	TRBJ2-3	-	few	CASSLARGRGDTQYF	TGCGCCAGCAGCTTGGCTAGAGGGAGAGGAGATACGCAGTATTTT
TRBV2	TRBJ1-1	TRBD1	-	CASSDAGGVDTEAFF	TGTGCCAGCAGTGACGCAGGGGGCGTGGACACTGAAGCTTTCTTT
TRBV4-2	TRBJ2-3	TRBD2	once	CASSRGLAGAPSSTDTQYF	TGTGCCAGCAGCCGCGGACTAGCGGGGGCTCCCTCTAGCACAGATACGCAGTATTTT
TRBV21-1	TRBJ1-5	-	-	CASSNPSTRQPQHF	TGTGCCAGCAGCAACCCCTCAACTCGGCAGCCCCAGCATTTT
TRBV7-9	TRBJ2-3	-	-	CASSLPGAEVDTQYF	TGTGCCAGCAGCTTACCCGGGGCCGAGGTTGATACGCAGTATTTT
TRBV27	TRBJ2-5	TRBD2	-	CASSLRLAGGGETQYF	TGTGCCAGCAGTTTAAGACTAGCGGGGGGTGGGGAGACCCAGTACTTC
TRBV2	TRBJ1-5	-	-	CASSETGSNQPQHF	TGTGCCAGCAGTGAAACAGGGAGCAATCAGCCCCAGCATTTT
TRBV20-1	TRBJ2-3	-	-	CSARTGDTQYF	TGCAGTGCTAGGACAGGAGATACGCAGTATTTT
TRBV7-8	TRBJ2-7	TRBD1	-	CASSITGGVYEQYF	TGTGCCAGCAGCATCACAGGGGGCGTCTACGAGCAGTACTTC
TRBV5-1	TRBJ1-2	-	-	CASSPDSYGYTF	TGCGCCAGCAGCCCGGACAGCTATGGCTACACCTTC
TRBV30	TRBJ1-2	-	-	CAWRMSGYTF	TGTGCCTGGAGAATGTCGGGCTACACCTTC
TRBV29-1	TRBJ2-7	TRBD1	-	CSVSGQGVYEQYF	TGCAGCGTTTCGGGACAGGGGGTTTACGAGCAGTACTTC
TRBV7-2	TRBJ1-6	-	-	CASSLSTPYNSPLHF	TGTGCCAGCAGCTTATCGACGCCTTATAATTCACCCCTCCACTTT
TRBV6-5	TRBJ2-7	TRBD2	-	CASSQTLAGGYEQYF	TGTGCCAGCAGCCAGACCCTAGCGGGGGGATACGAGCAGTACTTC
TRBV6-6	TRBJ2-4	-	-	CASSSSGGRGNIQYF	TGTGCCAGCAGCAGCTCCGGGGGCCGCGGAAACATTCAGTACTTC
TRBV6-6	TRBJ2-7	TRBD2	-	CAIKTSGSSYEQYF	TGTGCCATCAAGACTAGCGGGAGTTCCTACGAGCAGTACTTC
TRBV7-2	TRBJ2-5	-	-	CASSSNHLKTQYF	TGTGCCAGCAGCTCCAACCACTTGAAGACCCAGTACTTC
TRBV18	TRBJ1-1	-	-	CASSPYVLNTEAFF	TGTGCCAGCTCACCATACGTGTTGAACACTGAAGCTTTCTTT
TRBV6-5	TRBJ1-5	TRBD1	-	CASSLGTGFNQPQHF	TGTGCCAGCAGTCTCGGGACAGGGTTTAATCAGCCCCAGCATTTT
TRBV7-3	TRBJ2-5	-	-	CASSPSGGRGQETQYF	TGTGCCAGCAGCCCCTCCGGAGGGCGTGGGCAAGAGACCCAGTACTTC
TRBV19	TRBJ1-5	-	few	CASSMPTRGNNQPQHF	TGTGCCAGTAGTATGCCCACCAGGGGTAACAATCAGCCCCAGCATTTT
TRBV29-1	TRBJ2-3	-	-	CSVAPSSGSTDTQYF	TGCAGCGTAGCTCCGTCCTCAGGAAGCACAGATACGCAGTATTTT
TRBV7-7	TRBJ2-3	-	-	CASSLTGIDTDTQYF	TGTGCTAGCAGCTTAACCGGGATCGACACAGATACGCAGTATTTT
TRBV2	TRBJ1-1	TRBD1	once	CASRAGTGGLADTEAFF	TGTGCCAGCAGGGCCGGGACAGGGGGCTTGGCGGACACTGAAGCTTTCTTT
TRBV7-6	TRBJ2-5	-	-	CASSLGFYRDLKQETQYF	TGTGCCAGCAGCTTAGGATTTTATCGTGATCTAAAACAAGAGACCCAGTACTTC
TRBV18	TRBJ2-4	-	-	CASSPPDRRDIQYF	TGTGCCAGCTCACCCCCGGACCGGAGGGACATTCAGTACTTC
TRBV5-8	TRBJ1-5	-	-	CASSLAYVYSNQPQHF	TGTGCCAGCAGCTTGGCGTACGTCTATAGCAATCAGCCCCAGCATTTT
TRBV28	TRBJ1-5	-	-	CASSSYPDSDNQPQHF	TGTGCCAGCAGTTCTTATCCGGACAGCGACAATCAGCCCCAGCATTTT
TRBV5-4	TRBJ1-2	-	-	CASSLAGVEGGYTF	TGTGCCAGCAGCTTGGCAGGGGTGGAAGGCGGCTACACCTTC
TRBV7-9	TRBJ2-1	TRBD1	-	CASSLIQGDDEQFF	TGTGCCAGCAGCCTGATACAGGGGGACGATGAGCAGTTCTTC
TRBV30	TRBJ2-7	-	few	CAWSVQGYEQYF	TGTGCCTGGAGTGTACAGGGCTACGAGCAGTACTTC